Below, 21 T cell receptor beta chains from the same sample are listed, as sequenced in a study of blood T cell repertoires in COVID-19. Using immunoSEQ multiplex PCR, the repertoire was profiled, and TCRdb retains in-frame clones only, with some absent. The data show about 29,000 clones, with roughly 87% seen just once and 9.9% held by the top ten. Specimen: peripheral blood. Receptors originate from a human donor in a cohort sampled during active COVID-19.

The chain links TRBV7-9 to TRBJ1-2, with D perhaps matching TRBD1 (5 bases). V lost 1 base, J lost 3 bases, and 9 bases lay in between. Germline assignment: CDR1 SEHNR and CDR2 FQNEAQ (reference sequence). This CDR3 has 14 residues. CDR3 DNA: TGTGCCAGCAGCTTAGATATGACAGACTATGGCTACACCTTC. This codes for CASSLDMTDYGYTF.

This chain joins TRBV6-2 or TRBV6-3 and TRBJ2-1, with 10 bases identical to TRBD1. Trimming cost V 2 bases and J 0 bases; bases outside gene matches: 7. Germline V CDR1 and CDR2: MNHEY, SVGEGT. The CDR3 loop spans 18 amino acids. The CDR3 DNA follows: TGTGCCAGCAGTTACCCGGGACAGGGGATGAGCTCCTACAATGAGCAGTTCTTC. This encodes CASSYPGQGMSSYNEQFF.

This chain links TRBV5-6 with TRBJ2-7; the D is unclear. Trimming cost V 4 bases and J 1 base, with 9 bases left between them. This CDR3 region has 13 residues. Germline V CDR1 and CDR2: SGHDT, YYEEEE. The DNA for the CDR3 is TGTGCCAGCAGCCCCGACACTTCCTACGAGCAGTACTTC. Its protein is CASSPDTSYEQYF.

This clone was counted a few times. The genes are TRBV2 and TRBJ1-1; no firm D call. V was clipped by 0 bases and J by 2 bases, with 4 bases between them. The CDR3 contains 13 residues. From germline, CDR1 is SNHLY and CDR2 FYNNEI. CDR3 residues: CASSEAPNTEAFF. The CDR3 DNA follows: TGTGCCAGCAGTGAAGCCCCTAACACTGAAGCTTTCTTT.

The rearrangement joins TRBV9 to TRBJ1-6; unclear D gene. V lost 5 bases to trimming and J lost 2 bases, with 17 bases between them. This CDR3 has 17 residues. Germline assignment: CDR1 SGDLS and CDR2 YYNGEE. CDR3 in DNA: TGTGCCAGCAGTCTACCCCCCGAACAGCCCTATAATTCACCCCTCCACTTT. Translating it yields CASSLPPEQPYNSPLHF.

V gene TRBV4-2 combines with J gene TRBJ2-7; 8 nucleotides match TRBD1. Trimming removed 4 bases from V and 7 bases from J; junction bases left unmatched: 12. The CDR3 length is 15 residues. CDR1 LGHNA and CDR2 YNFKEQ come from the germline V gene. This CDR3 is CASSRSTGAQREQYF. The DNA for the CDR3 is TGTGCCAGCAGCCGTTCGACAGGGGCGCAGAGGGAGCAGTACTTC.

The chain combines TRBV27 with TRBJ1-5; 9 bases map to TRBD1. CDR3 length: 13 residues. V shed 8 bases and J 5 bases; nucleotides not matched to a gene: 4. CDR1 is MNHEY and CDR2 is SMNVEV in the germline V gene (reference sequence). CDR3 nucleotides: TGTGCCAGCGCATGGACAGGGGATCAGCCCCAGCATTTT. Translated, it gives CASAWTGDQPQHF.

This chain joins TRBV5-1 and TRBJ2-3; possibly TRBD2 for D (5 bases). Trimming removed 8 bases at V and 6 bases at J, with 13 bases between. Germline CDR1 and CDR2: SGHRS and YFSETQ. The CDR3 is made up of 12 amino acids. The CDR3 protein is CASTSFGDTQYF. As DNA, the CDR3 is TGCGCCAGTACTAGTTTTGGGGATACGCAGTATTTT.

This clone was detected only once. The junction differs from germline at one of its ends, possibly a read error. The chain has TRBV12-3 or TRBV12-4 and TRBJ1-1, with 10 bases that match TRBD1. This CDR3 is built from 13 residues. Written as DNA, the CDR3 is TGTGCCAGCAGGCCTACCGGGACAGGGGATTGCCGTTTT. Amino acid sequence: CASRPTGTGDCRF.

The chain combines TRBV18 with TRBJ2-2; a possible D gene is TRBD1 (6 bases). The CDR3 is 15 residues long. Germline V gives CDR1 KGHSH, CDR2 LQKENI. Trimming took off 5 bases at V and 5 bases at J, with 15 bases between the two ends. CDR3 DNA sequence: TGTGCCAGCTCAGACAGGACAGTTCCTACCGGGGAGCTGTTTTTT. It translates to CASSDRTVPTGELFF.

The rearrangement joins TRBV19 to TRBJ2-7; TRBD1 agrees at 8 bases. J gave up 0 bases and V 5 bases, and 18 bases lay outside the gene matches. The CDR3 sequence is 19 residues long. Germline loops: CDR1 LNHDA, CDR2 SQIVND (reference sequence). Here the CDR3 reads CASSDTGQGSLQVSYEQYF. The DNA of the CDR3 is TGTGCCAGTAGTGACACTGGACAGGGATCCCTTCAGGTCTCCTACGAGCAGTACTTC. The full variable domain, with the rest looked up from reference TRBV19 and TRBJ2-7, is DGGITQSPKYLFRKEGQNVTLSCEQNLNHDAMYWYRQDPGQGLRLIYYSQIVNDFQKGDIAEGYSVSREKKESFPLTVTSAQKNPTAFYLCASSDTGQGSLQVSYEQYFGPGTRLTVT.

J is TRBJ2-7 and V is TRBV12-3 or TRBV12-4, with 7 bases fitting TRBD2. The length of the CDR3 is 12 residues. The junction had 2 bases not matched to a gene; V was cut back by 5 bases and J by 4 bases. The chain's CDR3 is CASSGGGYEQYF. The CDR3 nucleotides read TGTGCCAGCAGTGGGGGGGGATACGAGCAGTACTTC.

This clone was seen a single time. Other nucleotide sequences from this sample produce the same CDR3. This chain joins TRBV27 and TRBJ1-2; 7 bases align to TRBD1. The CDR3 is made up of 13 amino acids. The ends lost 4 bases at V and 2 bases at J; junction bases unmatched: 1. The germline CDR1 and CDR2 sequences are MNHEY and SMNVEV (reference sequence). CDR3 amino acids: CASSWGQNYGYTF. CDR3 sequence (DNA): TGTGCCAGCAGTTGGGGACAGAACTATGGCTACACCTTC.

The CDR3 DNA reads as TGTGCCAGCAGCCATGAACAGACAGGTACCAATCAGCCCCAGCATTTT. Its translation is CASSHEQTGTNQPQHF. V is TRBV5-5 and J is TRBJ1-5, with D perhaps TRBD1 (6 bases). Trimming left V 4 bases short and J 3 bases short, with 17 bases between. Germline loops: CDR1 SGHKS, CDR2 YYEKEE (reference sequence). The CDR3 covers 16 residues.

The chain couples TRBV19 to TRBJ1-5; 7 bases line up with TRBD1. The CDR3 is 16 amino acids. Trimming took 9 bases from V and 0 from J; bases not matched to a gene: 11. Per germline, CDR1 LNHDA and CDR2 SQIVND (reference sequence). CDR3 sequence reads: CASRLRDSNSNQPQHF. The CDR3 DNA reads TGTGCCAGCCGCCTTCGGGACAGTAATAGCAATCAGCCCCAGCATTTT.

V is TRBV21-1 and J is TRBJ1-4; the table's D call, TRBD1, was not checked against the DNA. TRBV21-1 is labeled a pseudogene. The CDR3 contains 18 residues. CDR3 amino acids: CASSKDRGQGTLDEKLFF. The CDR3 DNA reads TGTGCCAGCAGCAAAGATAGGGGACAGGGGACATTGGATGAAAAACTGTTTTTT.

The chain recombines TRBV5-1 with TRBJ1-6, with TRBD1 as a possible D gene (6 bases). Germline V lookup: CDR1 SGHRS, CDR2 YFSETQ. With 5 bases removed from V and 0 bases from J, the gap between germline ends came to 12 bases. The CDR3 is 16 residues long. CDR3 loop: CASRPTGSSYNSPLHF. The CDR3 coding sequence is TGCGCCAGCAGACCCACAGGGAGCTCCTATAATTCACCCCTCCACTTT.

This chain uses TRBV27 with TRBJ1-4, with D hard to call. The CDR3 has 13 residues. From germline, CDR1 is MNHEY and CDR2 SMNVEV (reference sequence). Trimming cost V 3 bases and J 8 bases, with 10 bases left between them. In nucleotides, the CDR3 is TGTGCCAGCAGTTTTTCGGGGTGGGAAAAACTGTTTTTT. This translates into CASSFSGWEKLFF. The whole variable domain, remainder taken from reference TRBV27 and TRBJ1-4, is EAQVTQNPRYLITVTGKKLTVTCSQNMNHEYMSWYRQDPGLGLRQIYYSMNVEVTDKGDVPEGYKVSRKEKRNFPLILESPSPNQTSLYFCASSFSGWEKLFFGSGTQLSVL.

The rearrangement uses TRBV6-5 and TRBJ2-3, with D unclear. Trimming stripped 6 bases from V and 4 bases from J, with 11 bases between. The germline CDR1 and CDR2 sequences are MNHEY and SVGAGI. The CDR3 is made up of 13 amino acids. Here the CDR3 reads CASSDLVADTQYF. As DNA, the CDR3 is TGTGCCAGCAGCGATTTAGTCGCAGATACGCAGTATTTT.

The rearrangement uses TRBV2 and TRBJ1-1; TRBD1 agrees at 8 bases. J lost 2 bases, V lost 7 bases, and 9 bases had no gene match. Germline CDR1 SNHLY, CDR2 FYNNEI. This CDR3 is built from 15 residues. CDR3 DNA: TGTGCCAGCAAGGAACAGGGGACAGGAAACACTGAAGCTTTCTTT. Translating gives CASKEQGTGNTEAFF.

The rearrangement joins TRBV6-4 to TRBJ2-3; 12 bases fit TRBD2. Germline V lookup: CDR1 MRHNA, CDR2 SNTAGT. The CDR3 sequence is 15 residues long. The V gene end was trimmed by 3 bases and the J gene end by 5 bases; junction bases not matched to a gene: 3. The CDR3 bases are TGTGCCAGCAGTGAACTAGCGGGGGGCGGAGATACGCAGTATTTT. Protein product: CASSELAGGGDTQYF.